This entry is about one T cell receptor beta chain. No cognate antigen has been identified for it. Within one base of it there is no much larger clone, and no base qualities were kept. The data derive from a study of control samples from healthy donors and cancer patients (dated by TCRdb to 2018 to 2021). As encoded in the germline V gene (reference sequence), CDR1 is LNHDA while CDR2 is SQIVND. There are 15 amino acids in the CDR3, from cysteine to phenylalanine inclusive. The entry retains the CDR3 DNA only, 45 bases that are in frame from base 1. The library was generated by the immunoSEQ multiplex PCR assay. Entries here come from immuneACCESS through TCRdb and include only in-frame sequences with V and J called. Some clones fail to appear in such tables; in the studies checked, an unresolved V gene covers under half of the shortfall, and the cause of the remainder is unknown. This sample holds more than 150,000 clones; over 80% were observed only once. About 1.5% of the sample rests with the top ten.

Recombination linked TRBV19 to TRBJ2-1, and 10 junctional nucleotides match TRBD2. This clonotype originated in a man aged 18 to 29 in good health. The material sequenced was blood. DNA sequence: TGTGCGTCTAGCGGGGGCCCCCTCTCCTACAATGAGCAGTTCTTC. It translates to CASSGGPLSYNEQFF. The full variable domain, completed from the reference TRBV19 and TRBJ2-1 proteins outside the CDR3, reads DGGITQSPKYLFRKEGQNVTLSCEQNLNHDAMYWYRQDPGQGLRLIYYSQIVNDFQKGDIAEGYSVSREKKESFPLTVTSAQKNPTAFYLCASSGGPLSYNEQFFGPGTRLTVL.